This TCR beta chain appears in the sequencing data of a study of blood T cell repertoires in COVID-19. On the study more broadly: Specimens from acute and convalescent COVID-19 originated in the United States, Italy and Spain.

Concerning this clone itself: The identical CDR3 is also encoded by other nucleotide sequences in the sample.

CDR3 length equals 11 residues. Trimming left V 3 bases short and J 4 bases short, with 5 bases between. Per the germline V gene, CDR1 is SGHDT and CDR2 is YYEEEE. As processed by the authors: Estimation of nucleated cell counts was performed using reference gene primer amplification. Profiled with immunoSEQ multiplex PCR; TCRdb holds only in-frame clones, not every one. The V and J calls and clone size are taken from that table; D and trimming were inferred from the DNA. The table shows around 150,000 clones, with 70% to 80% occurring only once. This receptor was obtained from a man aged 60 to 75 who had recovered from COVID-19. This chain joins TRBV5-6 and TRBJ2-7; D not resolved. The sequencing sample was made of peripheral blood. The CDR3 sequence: CASSSLYEQYF. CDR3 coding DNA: TGTGCCAGCAGCTCCTTATACGAGCAGTACTTC.